These T cell receptor beta chains were read from a single sample in a study of cytomegalovirus exposure and HLA in healthy donors. This table comes from immunoSEQ multiplex PCR, and its TCRdb copy is limited to in-frame clones, with some not included. The sample includes about 160,000 clones, 60% to 85% of them seen just once. Sequenced: PBMCs. These receptor sequences come from a man aged 45-65 years in good health and CMV-seropositive. The CDR3 runs from the conserved cysteine through the conserved F or W. D genes are given only for firm matches. Clone size is shown for a subset of rows, as once, few, many or a class of expanded clone.

clone_size j_call v_call d_call cdr3_aa cdr3_nt
. TRBJ1-2 TRBV6-5 TRBD1 CASSYSGQGAFYGYTF TGTGCCAGCAGTTACTCTGGACAGGGGGCTTTTTATGGCTACACCTTC
. TRBJ2-5 TRBV7-2 TRBD2 CASSLFITGGTWYF TGTGCCAGCAGCTTATTCATTACCGGGGGGACGTGGTACTTC
once TRBJ1-4 TRBV10-3 . CAISGSGEKLFF TGTGCCATCAGTGGGTCCGGAGAGAAACTGTTTTTT
. TRBJ2-5 TRBV4-3 . CASSQGPGNKETQYF TGCGCCAGCAGCCAAGGGCCGGGAAATAAAGAGACCCAGTACTTC
. TRBJ2-5 TRBV4-2 TRBD2 CASSQGTSGGAETQYF TGTGCCAGCAGCCAAGGGACTAGCGGGGGGGCTGAGACCCAGTACTTC
. TRBJ2-5 TRBV7-2 TRBD2 CASSLLLAGGETQYF TGTGCCAGCAGCTTACTACTAGCGGGGGGGGAGACCCAGTACTTC
. TRBJ1-3 TRBV4-1 . CASSLEGSSSGNTIYF TGCGCCAGCAGCCTGGAGGGGTCGAGCTCTGGAAACACCATATATTTT
. TRBJ2-1 TRBV7-3 . CASSLTQGGNEQFF TGTGCCAGCAGCTTAACCCAGGGGGGTAATGAGCAGTTCTTC
. TRBJ1-2 TRBV9 . CASSGRLGVPNYGYTF TGTGCCAGCAGCGGTAGGCTCGGGGTTCCTAACTATGGCTACACCTTC
. TRBJ1-6 TRBV7-2 . CASILGGINSPLHF TGTGCCAGCATCCTCGGGGGGATTAATTCACCCCTCCATTTT
. TRBJ1-4 TRBV4-1 . CASSRRQEFNEKLFF TGCGCCAGCAGCCGAAGACAGGAGTTTAATGAAAAACTGTTTTTT
. TRBJ2-3 TRBV7-7 TRBD2 CAISGGDTDTQYF TGTGCCATAAGCGGGGGGGACACAGATACGCAGTATTTT
. TRBJ1-5 TRBV6-1 . CASSEGYWSGNQPQHF TGTGCCAGCAGTGAAGGGTACTGGTCCGGCAATCAGCCCCAGCATTTT
few TRBJ2-1 TRBV4-1 . CASSQSSFSYNEQFF TGCGCCAGCAGCCAAAGCTCATTCTCTTACAATGAGCAGTTCTTC
. TRBJ1-1 TRBV5-1 . CASSQLGQNTEAFF TGCGCCAGCAGCCAACTTGGACAGAACACTGAAGCTTTCTTT
once TRBJ1-2 TRBV5-5 . CASGTREGGYTF TGTGCCAGCGGGACCAGGGAGGGGGGCTACACCTTC
few TRBJ2-5 TRBV4-1 TRBD2 CASSQTPRAGVQETQYF TGCGCCAGCAGCCAAACCCCCCGGGCGGGGGTCCAAGAGACCCAGTACTTC
. TRBJ1-3 TRBV5-6 . CASSSTFSGNTIYF TGTGCCAGCAGCTCGACATTCTCTGGAAACACCATATATTTT